Listed below are T cell receptor beta chains from one sample, sequenced in a study of control samples from healthy donors and cancer patients. Method: immunoSEQ multiplex PCR; TCRdb's copy keeps in-frame clones and lacks some. The data show about 60,000 clones, with about 92% seen just once and about 1.7% held by the top ten. Source material: PBMCs. The receptors shown here come from a man between 40 and 49 years old with colorectal cancer. Both conserved end residues are part of each CDR3. A D gene is named only where the DNA matches it firmly. The size entry is marked missing in some rows and otherwise reads once, few, many or a size class.

v_gene,j_gene,d_gene,abundance,CDR3aa,CDR3nt
TRBV12-3/TRBV12-4,TRBJ1-2,-,-,CASRPLGSMGYTF,TGTGCCAGCAGACCCCTGGGGTCGATGGGCTACACCTTC
TRBV28,TRBJ1-5,-,-,CASSLSGTQPQHF,TGTGCCAGCAGTTTATCGGGGACTCAGCCCCAGCATTTT
TRBV5-1,TRBJ2-2,TRBD1,-,CASRIGTGSNTGELFF,TGCGCCAGCAGGATCGGGACAGGTTCCAACACCGGGGAGCTGTTTTTT
TRBV12-3/TRBV12-4,TRBJ1-2,TRBD1,-,CASTGQGGGYTF,TGTGCCAGCACCGGACAGGGGGGTGGCTACACCTTC
TRBV6-5,TRBJ2-1,TRBD1,once,CASSFPDRGHEQFF,TGTGCCAGCAGTTTTCCGGACAGGGGGCATGAGCAGTTCTTC
TRBV5-4,TRBJ1-3,TRBD1,-,CASSGGTASGNTIYF,TGTGCCAGCAGCGGCGGGACAGCCTCTGGAAACACCATATATTTT
TRBV5-1,TRBJ1-5,-,-,CASSPDFSNQPQHF,TGCGCCAGCAGCCCGGACTTCAGCAATCAGCCCCAGCATTTT
TRBV5-3,TRBJ1-5,-,-,CANHEWNQPQHF,TGTGCCAACCACGAGTGGAATCAGCCCCAGCATTTT
TRBV7-2,TRBJ1-4,-,-,CASSLNFGRNEKLFF,TGTGCCAGCAGCTTAAACTTTGGCAGGAATGAAAAACTGTTTTTT
TRBV18,TRBJ2-3,TRBD1,-,CASSRSLGQSTDTQYF,TGTGCCAGCTCACGAAGCTTGGGACAGAGCACAGATACGCAGTATTTT
TRBV7-9,TRBJ1-2,-,-,CASSPNTENYGYTF,TGTGCCAGCAGCCCCAATACTGAAAACTATGGCTACACCTTC
TRBV7-3,TRBJ2-1,TRBD1,-,CASSQGQGANEQFF,TGTGCCAGCAGCCAGGGACAGGGGGCGAATGAGCAGTTCTTC
TRBV5-6,TRBJ2-7,TRBD1,-,CASSLRGLGTGHEQYF,TGTGCCAGCAGCTTGAGGGGCCTCGGGACAGGGCACGAGCAGTACTTC
TRBV29-1,TRBJ2-3,-,once,CSVGGEGADTQYF,TGCAGCGTTGGGGGGGAGGGGGCAGATACGCAGTATTTT
TRBV5-4,TRBJ1-4,-,-,CASSSEGTNEKLFF,TGTGCCAGCAGCTCGGAGGGTACTAATGAAAAACTGTTTTTT
TRBV30,TRBJ1-2,-,-,CAWIYRTARNYGYTF,TGTGCCTGGATATACCGTACAGCCCGGAACTATGGCTACACCTTC
TRBV7-9,TRBJ1-2,TRBD1,once,CASSLGQAGYGYTF,TGTGCCAGCAGTCTCGGACAGGCCGGCTATGGCTACACCTTC
TRBV24-1,TRBJ2-3,-,-,CATTDPTGSTDTQYF,TGTGCCACCACCGACCCGACAGGCAGCACAGATACGCAGTATTTT
TRBV6-5,TRBJ1-6,TRBD1,once,CASSPTGQDNSPLHF,TGTGCCAGCAGTCCGACAGGGCAGGATAATTCACCCCTCCACTTT
TRBV9,TRBJ1-4,TRBD1,-,CASSVAAGGRTTNEKLFF,TGTGCCAGCAGCGTAGCCGCAGGGGGAAGAACAACTAATGAAAAACTGTTTTTT
TRBV3-1/TRBV3-2,TRBJ1-4,TRBD1,-,CASSPPDRGPEKLFF,TGTGCCAGCAGCCCTCCGGACAGGGGGCCTGAAAAACTGTTTTTT
TRBV5-1,TRBJ2-1,-,-,CASNFNDRNEQFF,TGCGCCAGCAACTTTAACGACAGAAATGAGCAGTTCTTC
TRBV18,TRBJ2-5,-,-,CASSPEGLTQETQYF,TGTGCCAGCTCGCCCGAGGGGCTGACACAAGAGACCCAGTACTTC
TRBV7-9,TRBJ2-2,TRBD2,-,CASSRAGTSGGTNTGELFF,TGTGCCAGCAGCCGAGCCGGGACTAGCGGGGGGACGAACACCGGGGAGCTGTTTTTT
TRBV11-3,TRBJ1-1,-,-,CASSLEVYTEAFF,TGTGCCAGCAGCTTAGAGGTCTACACTGAAGCTTTCTTT
TRBV7-6,TRBJ2-3,TRBD2,-,CASSTLAGAGDTQYF,TGTGCCAGCAGCACCCTAGCGGGGGCTGGAGATACGCAGTATTTT
TRBV15,TRBJ2-1,-,-,CATSPTALVAGAHNEQFF,TGTGCCACCAGCCCTACCGCCCTAGTTGCGGGGGCCCACAATGAGCAGTTCTTC
TRBV13,TRBJ2-6,-,-,CASSRVSGANVLTF,TGTGCCAGCAGCCGAGTCTCTGGGGCCAACGTCCTGACTTTC
TRBV6-5,TRBJ1-1,-,-,CASSHKARNTEAFF,TGTGCCAGCAGTCATAAGGCCCGGAACACTGAAGCTTTCTTT
TRBV18,TRBJ2-7,TRBD1,-,CASSPPSQGTYEQYF,TGTGCCAGCTCACCACCCTCACAGGGGACCTACGAGCAGTACTTC
TRBV19,TRBJ1-1,-,-,CASKYRMNTEAFF,TGTGCCAGTAAGTACAGAATGAACACTGAAGCTTTCTTT
TRBV19,TRBJ1-2,TRBD1,-,CASSGGTGLLGGYGYTF,TGTGCCAGTAGTGGAGGGACAGGTCTCCTTGGAGGCTATGGCTACACCTTC
TRBV3-1/TRBV3-2,TRBJ1-5,TRBD1,-,CASSQGQGHQPQHF,TGTGCCAGCAGCCAGGGACAGGGTCATCAGCCCCAGCATTTT
TRBV29-1,TRBJ1-2,TRBD1,-,CSVAQGAAYYGYTF,TGCAGCGTTGCCCAGGGGGCCGCCTACTATGGCTACACCTTC
TRBV27,TRBJ2-5,TRBD1,-,CASSLLGTGEWETQYF,TGTGCCAGCAGTTTATTAGGGACAGGGGAATGGGAGACCCAGTACTTC
TRBV5-6,TRBJ2-1,-,-,CASSFQGYNEQFF,TGTGCCAGCAGCTTCCAGGGGTACAATGAGCAGTTCTTC
TRBV19,TRBJ2-7,TRBD2,-,CASSMAGGRLSYEQYF,TGTGCCAGTAGTATGGCGGGGGGCCGTCTTTCCTACGAGCAGTACTTC
TRBV5-5,TRBJ1-4,TRBD1,-,CASTATDRMGEKLFF,TGTGCCAGCACTGCAACGGACAGGATGGGTGAAAAACTGTTTTTT
TRBV19,TRBJ2-2,-,-,CASQDWGHTNTGELFF,TGTGCCAGCCAGGACTGGGGACATACGAACACCGGGGAGCTGTTTTTT
TRBV3-1/TRBV3-2,TRBJ1-6,-,-,CASSHSDRDYNSPLHF,TGTGCCAGCAGCCACTCCGACAGAGACTATAATTCACCCCTCCACTTT